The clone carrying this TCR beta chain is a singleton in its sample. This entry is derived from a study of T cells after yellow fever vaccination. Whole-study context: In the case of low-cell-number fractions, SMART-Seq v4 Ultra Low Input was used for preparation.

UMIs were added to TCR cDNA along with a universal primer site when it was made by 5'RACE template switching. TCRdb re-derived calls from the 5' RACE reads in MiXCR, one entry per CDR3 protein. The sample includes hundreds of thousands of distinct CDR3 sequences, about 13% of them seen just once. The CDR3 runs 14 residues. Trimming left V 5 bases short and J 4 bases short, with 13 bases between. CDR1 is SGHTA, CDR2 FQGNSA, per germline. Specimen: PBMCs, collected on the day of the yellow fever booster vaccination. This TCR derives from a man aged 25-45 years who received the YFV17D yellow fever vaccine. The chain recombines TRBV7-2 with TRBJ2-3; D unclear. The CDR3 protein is CASSPQPPPDTQYF. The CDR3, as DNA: TGTGCCAGCAGCCCTCAGCCCCCCCCAGATACGCAGTATTTT.